Below, 17 T cell receptor beta chains from the same sample are listed, as sequenced in a study of shared T cell receptors in the human thymus. The protocol was immunoSEQ multiplex PCR, while the TCRdb copy is restricted to in-frame clones and leaves out a portion. The sample lists hundreds of thousands of clones, around 78% occurring once. These same data were also listed under a study on human thymus T cells.

Sequencing used thymocytes. The receptors originated from a boy younger than two with a congenital heart defect.

This sequence joins TRBV14 and TRBJ2-5; D is ambiguous. The CDR3 has 14 amino acids. V was cut by 0 bases and J by 5 bases, with 10 bases left in between. CDR1 and CDR2 (germline): SGHDN, FVKESK. The CDR3 sequence: CASSQDHPGETQYF. CDR3 DNA: TGTGCCAGCAGCCAAGACCATCCCGGGGAGACCCAGTACTTC.

This clone was seen only a few times. The chain joins TRBV5-1 to TRBJ1-4; the D gene is possibly TRBD1 (6 bases). Trimming removed 2 bases at V and 8 bases at J, with 16 bases between. Germline loops: CDR1 SGHRS, CDR2 YFSETQ. The CDR3 runs to 15 residues. CDR3 bases: TGCGCCAGCAGCTTTGTCGCGGACAGACGGGAAAAACTGTTTTTT. The encoded protein is CASSFVADRREKLFF.

This chain uses TRBV19 with TRBJ1-5; no clear D. The CDR3 is made up of 15 amino acids. Germline CDR1 LNHDA, CDR2 SQIVND (reference sequence). Trimming took 2 bases from V and 10 from J, leaving 18 bases between them. CDR3 region: CASSIPRHFFPPQHF. The CDR3 bases are TGTGCCAGTAGTATACCTCGACACTTCTTCCCACCCCAGCATTTT. Variable domain in full (rest from reference TRBV19 and TRBJ1-5): DGGITQSPKYLFRKEGQNVTLSCEQNLNHDAMYWYRQDPGQGLRLIYYSQIVNDFQKGDIAEGYSVSREKKESFPLTVTSAQKNPTAFYLCASSIPRHFFPPQHFGDGTRLSIL.

The J gene is TRBJ2-7, the V gene TRBV18, with TRBD1 matching over 8 bases. Germline CDR1 KGHSH, CDR2 LQKENI. V lost 5 bases to trimming and J lost 5 bases; unmatched junction nucleotides: 14. CDR3 length: 16 amino acids. This CDR3 reads CASSFNTGTGPHEQYF. DNA of the CDR3: TGTGCCAGCTCATTTAATACCGGGACAGGTCCCCACGAGCAGTACTTC.

The rearrangement uses TRBV4-2 and TRBJ2-2, with D possibly being TRBD1 (5 bases). Germline V gene lookup returns CDR1 LGHNA and CDR2 YNFKEQ. The CDR3 extends over 16 amino acids. With 0 bases removed from V and 2 bases from J, the gap between germline ends came to 10 bases. The CDR3 DNA follows: TGTGCCAGCAGCCAAGAAACCAGGGTCAACACCGGGGAGCTGTTTTTT. Translating gives CASSQETRVNTGELFF.

V gene TRBV28 combines with J gene TRBJ2-6; 7 bases match TRBD1. Trimming removed 5 bases from V and 4 bases from J; junction bases left unmatched: 8. CDR3 length: 16 amino acids. Germline V CDR1 and CDR2: MDHEN, SYDVKM. The DNA for the CDR3 is TGTGCCAGCAGTCTTCACAGGGGCGGCGGGGCCAACGTCCTGACTTTC. Encoded protein: CASSLHRGGGANVLTF.

The chain is built from TRBV30 and TRBJ1-5, with TRBD1 matching 7 bases. CDR1 is GTSNPN and CDR2 is SVGIG in the germline V gene (reference sequence). The V segment lost 4 bases and the J segment 7 bases; nucleotides outside the gene matches: 10. This CDR3 is built from 14 residues. The chain's CDR3 is CAWNRDSPWQPQHF. Written as DNA, the CDR3 is TGTGCCTGGAACCGGGACAGCCCTTGGCAGCCCCAGCATTTT.

The CDR3 is CASSQDEERGELFF. CDR3 sequence (DNA): TGTGCCAGCAGCCAAGATGAGGAGCGCGGGGAGCTGTTTTTT. The chain recombines TRBV14 with TRBJ2-2; no reliable D call. The V end lost 0 bases, the J end lost 7 bases, and 9 bases lay between the germline ends. The germline V gene encodes CDR1 SGHDN and CDR2 FVKESK. The length of the CDR3 is 14 residues.

The chain carries TRBV19 and TRBJ2-1; TRBD2 matches 9 bases. The J segment lost 3 bases and the V segment lost 5 bases, leaving 5 bases of the junction unmatched. The CDR3 consists of 15 residues. Germline V gene lookup returns CDR1 LNHDA and CDR2 SQIVND (reference sequence). The CDR3 bases are TGTGCCAGTAGTCTTAGCGGGAGAGGCTACAATGAGCAGTTCTTC. Residues: CASSLSGRGYNEQFF.

The genes are TRBV6-6 and TRBJ2-7; 11 positions match TRBD2. This CDR3 contains 16 residues. Per germline, CDR1 MNHNY and CDR2 SVGAGI (reference sequence). Unmatched junction bases numbered 5, after V lost 2 bases and J lost 2 bases. CDR3 coding DNA: TGTGCCAGCAGTTACGAGGGGACTAGCGGACCCTACGAGCAGTACTTC. Its protein is CASSYEGTSGPYEQYF.

The V gene is TRBV19, the J gene TRBJ2-6; perhaps TRBD2 as D (5 bases). The length of the CDR3 is 16 residues. Trimming removed 9 bases from V and 2 bases from J, with 17 bases in between. The germline CDR1 and CDR2 sequences are LNHDA and SQIVND (reference sequence). CDR3 in amino acids: CASNNPKRAGANVLTF. The CDR3 DNA follows: TGTGCCAGCAACAACCCAAAGAGGGCTGGGGCCAACGTCCTGACTTTC.

The V and J genes are TRBV10-3 and TRBJ2-7; 8 bases align to TRBD1. The CDR3 has 13 amino acids. V lost 4 bases, J lost 5 bases, and 4 bases stayed unmatched. Germline-derived CDR1 and CDR2 are ENHRY and SYGVKD. CDR3: CAISGQGPHEQYF. In nucleotides, the CDR3 is TGTGCCATCAGTGGACAGGGGCCGCACGAGCAGTACTTC.

The chain links TRBV7-6 to TRBJ2-3; 9 nucleotides agree with TRBD2. This CDR3 has 19 residues. Germline values: CDR1 SGHVS, CDR2 FNYEAQ. V was pared by 4 bases and J by 4 bases, with 18 bases of the junction left unmatched. As DNA, the CDR3 is TGTGCCAGCAGCTCCTACTCGGGCGGGAGGGCCGCCTGGGCAGATACGCAGTATTTT. Translating it yields CASSSYSGGRAAWADTQYF.

This chain uses TRBV28 with TRBJ2-5, with 7 positions matching TRBD2. With V trimmed by 6 bases and J by 4 bases, 14 bases remained unmatched. CDR1 MDHEN and CDR2 SYDVKM come from the germline V gene. CDR3 length: 16 amino acids. CDR3 loop: CASSPLGGSRLETQYF. The CDR3 DNA reads as TGTGCCAGCAGCCCCCTGGGCGGGAGTAGACTAGAGACCCAGTACTTC.

This chain uses TRBV7-2 with TRBJ2-5; 11 bases fit TRBD2. V was pared by 5 bases and J by 5 bases, with 7 bases of the junction left unmatched. The CDR3 is 15 residues long. Germline loops: CDR1 SGHTA, CDR2 FQGNSA. CDR3 in amino acids: CASSHSGRAVETQYF. Written as DNA, the CDR3 is TGTGCCAGCAGCCATAGCGGGAGGGCCGTGGAGACCCAGTACTTC. Drawing the rest from reference TRBV7-2 and TRBJ2-5, the complete variable domain is GAGVSQSPSNKVTEKGKDVELRCDPISGHTALYWYRQSLGQGLEFLIYFQGNSAPDKSGLPSDRFSAERTGGSVSTLTIQRTQQEDSAVYLCASSHSGRAVETQYFGPGTRLLVL.

The chain employs TRBV10-2 and TRBJ2-2; 11 bases are shared with TRBD2. This CDR3 contains 20 residues. V lost 4 bases, J lost 0 bases, and 13 bases stayed unmatched. Germline CDR1 and CDR2: WSHSY and SAAADI. The CDR3 is CASSGAGTSGKNANTGELFF. The CDR3 nucleotides are TGCGCCAGCAGTGGCGCCGGGACTAGCGGCAAGAACGCGAACACCGGGGAGCTGTTTTTT.

The chain is built from TRBV7-9 and TRBJ2-5; no clear D. Germline V gene data show CDR1 as SEHNR and CDR2 as FQNEAQ (reference sequence). The germline V and J ends were trimmed by 1 base and 1 base, with 13 bases remaining between them. The CDR3 extends over 16 amino acids. CDR3 amino acids: CASSLGAFRSQETQYF. CDR3 coding DNA: TGTGCCAGCAGCTTAGGAGCCTTTAGGAGCCAAGAGACCCAGTACTTC.